The text below deals with one T cell receptor (beta chain). The data stem from a study of blood T cells in healthy people across ages. Primers used in a second PCR of roughly 6 to 11 cycles were a sample-barcoded 5' primer and a J-beta primer mix. Each CDR3 protein is one row after TCRdb ran MiXCR on the 5' RACE reads. The sample shows about 1.4 million distinct CDR3 sequences, 59% of them seen only once. Germline-derived CDR1 and CDR2 are SEHNR and FQNEAQ (reference sequence). Between the trimmed V and J ends, which lost 2 bases and 3 bases, there was a span of 13 bases. This CDR3 region has 15 residues.

What was sequenced was blood. The chain carries TRBV7-9 and TRBJ2-5; D not certain. The sequence was obtained from a man aged 18 to 30 in good health. The CDR3 DNA reads as TGTGCCAGCAGCTTAATGGAAGCTTTTGAAGAGACCCAGTACTTC. Translation gives CASSLMEAFEETQYF.